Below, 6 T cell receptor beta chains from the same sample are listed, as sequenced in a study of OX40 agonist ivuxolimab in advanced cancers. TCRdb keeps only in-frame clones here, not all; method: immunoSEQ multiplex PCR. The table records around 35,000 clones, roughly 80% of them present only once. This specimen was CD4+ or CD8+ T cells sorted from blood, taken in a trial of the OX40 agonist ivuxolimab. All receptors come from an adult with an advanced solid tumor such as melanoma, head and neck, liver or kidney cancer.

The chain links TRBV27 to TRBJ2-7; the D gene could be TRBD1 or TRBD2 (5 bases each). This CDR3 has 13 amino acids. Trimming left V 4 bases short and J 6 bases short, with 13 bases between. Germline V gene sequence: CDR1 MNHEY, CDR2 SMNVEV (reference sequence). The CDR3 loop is CASSSPGAVEQYF. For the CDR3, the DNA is TGTGCCAGCAGTTCCCCCGGGGCAGTCGAGCAGTACTTC.

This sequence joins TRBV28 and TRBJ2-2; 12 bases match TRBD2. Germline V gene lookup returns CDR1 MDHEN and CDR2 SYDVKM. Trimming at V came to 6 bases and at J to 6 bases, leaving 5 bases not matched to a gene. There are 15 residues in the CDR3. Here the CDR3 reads CASRETSGSAGELFF. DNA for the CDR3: TGTGCCAGCAGGGAGACTAGCGGGAGTGCCGGGGAGCTGTTTTTT.

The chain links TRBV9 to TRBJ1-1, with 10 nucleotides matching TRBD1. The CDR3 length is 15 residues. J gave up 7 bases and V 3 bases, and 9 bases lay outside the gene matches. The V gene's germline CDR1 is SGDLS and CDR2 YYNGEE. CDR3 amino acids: CASSASGQGGNEAFF. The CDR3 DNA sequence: TGTGCCAGCAGCGCCTCAGGACAGGGGGGTAATGAAGCTTTCTTT.

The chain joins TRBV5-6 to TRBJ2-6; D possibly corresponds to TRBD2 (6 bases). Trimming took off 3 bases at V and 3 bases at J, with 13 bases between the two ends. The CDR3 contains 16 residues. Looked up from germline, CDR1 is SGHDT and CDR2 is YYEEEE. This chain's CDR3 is CASSSWRVGGANVLTF. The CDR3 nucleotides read TGTGCCAGCAGCTCTTGGAGGGTGGGTGGGGCCAACGTCCTGACTTTC. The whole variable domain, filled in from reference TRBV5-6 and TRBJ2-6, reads DAGVTQSPTHLIKTRGQQVTLRCSPKSGHDTVSWYQQALGQGPQFIFQYYEEEERQRGNFPDRFSGHQFPNYSSELNVNALLLGDSALYLCASSSWRVGGANVLTFGAGSRLTVL.

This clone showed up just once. CDR3 amino acids: CASSIGLAYEQYF. The CDR3 bases are TGTGCCAGTAGTATAGGCCTAGCCTACGAGCAGTACTTC. The rearrangement uses TRBV19 and TRBJ2-7; D unresolved. V was pared by 1 base and J by 2 bases, with 6 bases between. Germline V gene data show CDR1 as LNHDA and CDR2 as SQIVND (reference sequence). There are 13 residues in the CDR3. The full variable domain, with the rest looked up from reference TRBV19 and TRBJ2-7, is DGGITQSPKYLFRKEGQNVTLSCEQNLNHDAMYWYRQDPGQGLRLIYYSQIVNDFQKGDIAEGYSVSREKKESFPLTVTSAQKNPTAFYLCASSIGLAYEQYFGPGTRLTVT.

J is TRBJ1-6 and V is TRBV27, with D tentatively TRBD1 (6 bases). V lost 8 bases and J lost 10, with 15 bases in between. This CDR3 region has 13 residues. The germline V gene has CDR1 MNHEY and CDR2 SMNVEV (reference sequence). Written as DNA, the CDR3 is TGTGCCAGCTCCGGGGGGCGTTCCTCACCCCTCCACTTT. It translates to CASSGGRSSPLHF.